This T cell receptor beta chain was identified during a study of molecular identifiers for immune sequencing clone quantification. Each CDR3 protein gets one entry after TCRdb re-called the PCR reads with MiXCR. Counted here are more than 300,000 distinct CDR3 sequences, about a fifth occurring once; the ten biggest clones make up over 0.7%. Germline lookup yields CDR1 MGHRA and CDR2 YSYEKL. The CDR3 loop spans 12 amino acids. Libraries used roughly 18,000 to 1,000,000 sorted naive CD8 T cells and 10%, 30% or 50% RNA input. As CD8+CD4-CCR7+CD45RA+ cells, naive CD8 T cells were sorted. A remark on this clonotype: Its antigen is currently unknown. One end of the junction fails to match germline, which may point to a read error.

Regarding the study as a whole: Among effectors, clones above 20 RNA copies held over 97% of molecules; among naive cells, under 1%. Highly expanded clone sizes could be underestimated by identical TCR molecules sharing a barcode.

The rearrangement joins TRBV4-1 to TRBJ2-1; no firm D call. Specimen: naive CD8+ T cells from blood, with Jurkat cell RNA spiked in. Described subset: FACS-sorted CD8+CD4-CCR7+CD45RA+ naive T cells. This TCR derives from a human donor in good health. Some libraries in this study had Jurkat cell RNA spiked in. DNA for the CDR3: TGCGCCAGCAGCCAAGTGTCTGGTGAGCGGTTCTTC. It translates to CASSQVSGERFF.